A single sample is the source of the 19 T cell receptor beta chains below, sequenced in a study of blood T cell repertoires in COVID-19. Only in-frame clones appear in the TCRdb table, and some are missing; sequencing was by immunoSEQ multiplex PCR. The table shows fewer than 650,000 clones, with less than 90% occurring only once. Sequencing used peripheral blood. The receptor set was obtained from a woman between 50 and 59 years old with COVID-19, enrolled during active disease.

The V gene is TRBV4-1, the J gene TRBJ1-1; 9 nucleotides match TRBD1. CDR1 and CDR2 from the germline V gene are MGHRA and YSYEKL. The CDR3 spans 15 residues. V lost 3 bases to trimming and J lost 6 bases; unmatched junction nucleotides: 8. CDR3 nucleotide sequence: TGCGCCAGCAGCCAGGGGACAGGGAGGAGGGCTGAAGCTTTCTTT. It codes for CASSQGTGRRAEAFF.

The CDR3, as DNA: TGTGCTAGTGGTTTTATCGGGAGCGGGGAGCTGTTTTTT. It specifies CASGFIGSGELFF. The chain is built from TRBV12-5 and TRBJ2-2; weak D call: TRBD2 (6 bases). The germline gives CDR1 LGHNT, CDR2 FRNRAP. V lost 3 bases, J lost 7 bases, and 9 bases lay in between. The CDR3 is 13 residues long.

The chain carries TRBV7-6 and TRBJ1-4; 7 positions agree with TRBD1. The CDR3 is made up of 17 amino acids. CDR1 is SGHVS and CDR2 is FNYEAQ in the germline V gene. V lost 1 base and J lost 0; bases outside the gene matches: 5. CDR3 in amino acids: CASSLGTGAATNEKLFF. The CDR3 coding sequence is TGTGCCAGCAGCTTAGGGACAGGAGCCGCAACTAATGAAAAACTGTTTTTT.

The chain joins TRBV11-3 to TRBJ2-7; the D is unclear. With 5 bases removed from V and 2 bases from J, the gap between germline ends came to 13 bases. The CDR3 has 14 amino acids. CDR1 is SGHNT, CDR2 YENEEA, per germline. CDR3 sequence: CASSPNRQAYEQYF. CDR3 DNA sequence: TGTGCCAGCAGCCCGAATAGGCAGGCCTACGAGCAGTACTTC.

The J gene is TRBJ2-7, the V gene TRBV5-1; TRBD1 matches at 7 bases. The CDR3 runs to 15 residues. The V segment lost 5 bases and the J segment 0 bases; nucleotides outside the gene matches: 8. Germline V gene lookup returns CDR1 SGHRS and CDR2 YFSETQ. CDR3 DNA sequence: TGCGCCAGCAGTTGGGACAGCCTCAGCTCCTACGAGCAGTACTTC. It translates to CASSWDSLSSYEQYF.

The chain employs TRBV20-1 and TRBJ1-1; D remains ambiguous. The germline CDR1 and CDR2 sequences are DFQATT and SNEGSKA (reference sequence). This CDR3 is 11 amino acids long. V lost 7 bases and J lost 8, with 14 bases in between. DNA of the CDR3: TGCAGTGTAGCCCCCGGGGAAGAAGCTTTCTTT. Its translation is CSVAPGEEAFF.

Of note for this clone: Additional DNA sequences in this sample encode the identical CDR3. The chain recombines TRBV5-1 with TRBJ1-2; 9 bases are a match to TRBD1. Germline V CDR1 and CDR2: SGHRS, YFSETQ. The CDR3 covers 14 residues. The trim removed 2 bases at V and 2 bases at J, leaving 1 base unmatched. The CDR3 DNA sequence: TGCGCCAGCAGCTTAGGGACAGGGAACTATGGCTACACCTTC. This encodes CASSLGTGNYGYTF.

The V call is TRBV29-1, the J call TRBJ2-7, with D tentatively TRBD1 (6 bases). This CDR3 is built from 13 residues. V was trimmed by 7 bases and J by 4 bases, leaving 17 bases between them. Germline CDR1 is SQVTM and CDR2 is ANQGSEA. The CDR3 DNA follows: TGCAGCGCCTGGACAGCCGAGGGTTACGAGCAGTACTTC. This encodes CSAWTAEGYEQYF.

V usage is TRBV10-2 and J usage is TRBJ1-1; 8 nucleotides agree with TRBD1. Germline assignment: CDR1 WSHSY and CDR2 SAAADI. The V and J ends lost 4 bases and 5 bases, in that order; junction bases with no gene match: 6. The CDR3 is 14 amino acids. The CDR3 coding sequence is TGCGCCAGCAGTGTCCACAGGGGGGAGACTGAAGCTTTCTTT. Its translation: CASSVHRGETEAFF.

The chain combines TRBV10-3 with TRBJ1-2, with D possibly matching TRBD1 (5 bases). This CDR3 is built from 13 residues. V dropped 8 bases and J dropped 3 bases, with 13 bases sitting between them. Germline loops: CDR1 ENHRY, CDR2 SYGVKD. The CDR3: CAIRGDVDYGYTF. The CDR3, as DNA: TGTGCCATCCGGGGGGACGTGGACTATGGCTACACCTTC.

The chain couples TRBV27 to TRBJ2-4; 10 nucleotides match TRBD2. V shed 5 bases, J shed 4 bases, and the junction held 11 bases outside the gene matches. This CDR3 contains 17 residues. CDR1 is MNHEY and CDR2 is SMNVEV in the germline V gene (reference sequence). DNA for the CDR3: TGTGCCAGCAGTCCCCTCGGGGAAGCGGGGGGGAAAAACATTCAGTACTTC. Its translation is CASSPLGEAGGKNIQYF.

This sequence joins TRBV6-1 and TRBJ1-5; D is possibly TRBD1 (5 bases). V was pared by 2 bases and J by 6 bases, with 11 bases between. The CDR3 consists of 14 residues. Germline V CDR1 and CDR2: MNHNS, SASEGT. CDR3 in amino acids: CASSEIGAPQPQHF. The CDR3 region has the DNA TGTGCCAGCAGTGAAATAGGGGCCCCTCAGCCCCAGCATTTT.

This chain connects TRBV29-1 to TRBJ1-4; possible D gene TRBD1, 5 bases. V lost 3 bases, J lost 10 bases, and 15 bases lay in between. This CDR3 has 13 residues. From germline, CDR1 is SQVTM and CDR2 ANQGSEA. DNA for the CDR3: TGCAGCGTTGACACGGGACTCAACGGAAAACTGTTTTTT. This sequence encodes CSVDTGLNGKLFF.

This chain uses TRBV5-1 with TRBJ1-1, with D possibly matching TRBD1 (5 bases). V lost 6 bases to trimming and J lost 1 base, with 19 bases between them. Germline V lookup: CDR1 SGHRS, CDR2 YFSETQ. The CDR3 is 16 residues long. CDR3 protein: CASTREGGGSNTEAFF. CDR3 DNA: TGCGCCAGCACCCGAGAAGGCGGGGGTTCGAACACTGAAGCTTTCTTT.

The genes are TRBV14 and TRBJ1-2; D might be TRBD1 (5 bases). Germline CDR1 is SGHDN and CDR2 is FVKESK. The CDR3 is 14 residues long. V was shortened by 5 bases and J by 7 bases, with 17 bases between the two germline ends. DNA of the CDR3: TGTGCCAGCAGCTCACAGGTCCCATACTCTGGCTACACCTTC. As protein: CASSSQVPYSGYTF.

This sequence joins TRBV9 and TRBJ2-3; 7 positions agree with TRBD1. The CDR3 has 18 residues. CDR1 SGDLS and CDR2 YYNGEE come from the germline V gene. V shed 3 bases and J 3 bases; nucleotides not matched to a gene: 16. The CDR3 DNA is TGTGCCAGCAGCGCAACCCGATCCCCGGACAGGTCGACAGATACGCAGTATTTT. Translating gives CASSATRSPDRSTDTQYF.

J is TRBJ1-4 and V is TRBV6-5; possible D gene TRBD1, 6 bases. The germline V gene has CDR1 MNHEY and CDR2 SVGAGI. Deletions cut 7 bases from V and 7 bases from J, with 16 bases between. The CDR3 spans 14 residues. The CDR3 coding sequence is TGTGCCAGCAAGCTGGGGGCCGCCTCTGAAAAACTGTTTTTT. Its translation: CASKLGAASEKLFF.

The CDR3 region is CASTQAGELFF. The CDR3 coding sequence is TGCGCCAGCACCCAGGCCGGGGAGCTGTTTTTT. The chain uses TRBV5-1 and TRBJ2-2; D gene uncertain. Trimming cost V 6 bases and J 6 bases, with 6 bases left between them. Germline V gene lookup returns CDR1 SGHRS and CDR2 YFSETQ. This CDR3 has 11 residues.

The chain links TRBV14 to TRBJ2-2, with D possibly TRBD1 on 5 matching bases. Germline V gene sequence: CDR1 SGHDN, CDR2 FVKESK. The CDR3 extends over 15 amino acids. Trimming removed 2 bases at V and 4 bases at J, with 11 bases between. The CDR3 coding sequence is TGTGCCAGCAGCCAATTGGACACCTTCACCGGGGAGCTGTTTTTT. This encodes CASSQLDTFTGELFF.